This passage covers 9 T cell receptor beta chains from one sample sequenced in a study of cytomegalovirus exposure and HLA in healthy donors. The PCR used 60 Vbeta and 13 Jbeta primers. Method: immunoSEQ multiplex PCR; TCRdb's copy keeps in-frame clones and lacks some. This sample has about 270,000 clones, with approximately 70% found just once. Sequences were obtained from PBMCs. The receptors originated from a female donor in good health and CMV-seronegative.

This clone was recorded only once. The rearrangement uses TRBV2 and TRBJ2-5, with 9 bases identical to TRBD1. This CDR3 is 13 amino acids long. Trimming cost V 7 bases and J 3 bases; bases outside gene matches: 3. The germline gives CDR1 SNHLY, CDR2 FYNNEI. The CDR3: CASNRDREETQYF. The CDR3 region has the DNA TGTGCCAGCAACCGGGACAGGGAAGAGACCCAGTACTTC.

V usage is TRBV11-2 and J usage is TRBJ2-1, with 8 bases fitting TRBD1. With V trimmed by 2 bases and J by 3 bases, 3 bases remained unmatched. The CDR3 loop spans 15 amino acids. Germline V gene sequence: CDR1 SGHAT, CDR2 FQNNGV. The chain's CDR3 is CASSLTGGIYNEQFF. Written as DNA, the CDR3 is TGTGCCAGCAGCTTAACAGGGGGAATCTACAATGAGCAGTTCTTC. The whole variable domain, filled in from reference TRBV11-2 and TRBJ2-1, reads EAGVAQSPRYKIIEKRQSVAFWCNPISGHATLYWYQQILGQGPKLLIQFQNNGVVDDSQLPKDRFSAERLKGVDSTLKIQPAKLEDSAVYLCASSLTGGIYNEQFFGPGTRLTVL.

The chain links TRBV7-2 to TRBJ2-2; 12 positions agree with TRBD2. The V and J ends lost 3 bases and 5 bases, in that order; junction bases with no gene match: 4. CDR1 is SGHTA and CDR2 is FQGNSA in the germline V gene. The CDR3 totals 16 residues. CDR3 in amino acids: CASSLVGTSGTGELFF. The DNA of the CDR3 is TGTGCCAGCAGCTTGGTGGGGACTAGCGGGACCGGGGAGCTGTTTTTT. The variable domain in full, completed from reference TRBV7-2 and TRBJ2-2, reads GAGVSQSPSNKVTEKGKDVELRCDPISGHTALYWYRQSLGQGLEFLIYFQGNSAPDKSGLPSDRFSAERTGGSVSTLTIQRTQQEDSAVYLCASSLVGTSGTGELFFGEGSRLTVL.

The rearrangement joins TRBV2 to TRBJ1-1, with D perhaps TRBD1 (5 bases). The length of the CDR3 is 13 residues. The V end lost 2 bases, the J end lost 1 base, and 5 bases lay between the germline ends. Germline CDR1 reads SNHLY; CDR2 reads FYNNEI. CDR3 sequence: CASSEQGNTEAFF. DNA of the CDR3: TGTGCCAGCAGTGAACAGGGGAACACTGAAGCTTTCTTT.

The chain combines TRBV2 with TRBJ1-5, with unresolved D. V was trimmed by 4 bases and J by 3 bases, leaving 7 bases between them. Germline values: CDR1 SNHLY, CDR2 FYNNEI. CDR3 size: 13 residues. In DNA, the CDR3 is TGTGCCAGCAGTGGCAGAATCAATCAGCCCCAGCATTTT. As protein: CASSGRINQPQHF.

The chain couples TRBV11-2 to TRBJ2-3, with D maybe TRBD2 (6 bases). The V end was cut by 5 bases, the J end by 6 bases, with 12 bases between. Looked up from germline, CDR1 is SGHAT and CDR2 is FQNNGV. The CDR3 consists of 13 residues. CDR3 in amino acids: CASSAGSGDTQYF. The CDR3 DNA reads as TGTGCCAGCAGCGCGGGATCAGGGGATACGCAGTATTTT.

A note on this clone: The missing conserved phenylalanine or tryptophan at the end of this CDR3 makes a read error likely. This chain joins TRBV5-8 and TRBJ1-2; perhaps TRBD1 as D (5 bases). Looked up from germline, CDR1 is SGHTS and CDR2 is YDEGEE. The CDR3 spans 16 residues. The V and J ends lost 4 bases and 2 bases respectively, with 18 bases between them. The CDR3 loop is CASSRTQIILNYGYTL. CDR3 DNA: TGTGCCAGCAGCCGGACACAAATAATCCTAAACTATGGCTACACCCTC.

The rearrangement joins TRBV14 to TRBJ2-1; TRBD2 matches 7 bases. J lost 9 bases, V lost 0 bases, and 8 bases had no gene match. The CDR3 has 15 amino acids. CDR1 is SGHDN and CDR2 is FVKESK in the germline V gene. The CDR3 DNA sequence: TGTGCCAGCAGCCAAGAAGATCGACTAGCTGCTGAGCAGTTCTTC. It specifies CASSQEDRLAAEQFF.

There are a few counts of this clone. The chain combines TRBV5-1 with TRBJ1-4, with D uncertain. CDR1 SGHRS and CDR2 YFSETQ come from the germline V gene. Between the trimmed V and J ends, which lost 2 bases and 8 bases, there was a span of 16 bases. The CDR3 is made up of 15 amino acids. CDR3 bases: TGCGCCAGCAGCTTCGGGCCCGGGAGAGGGGAAAAACTGTTTTTT. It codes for CASSFGPGRGEKLFF.